The present T cell receptor beta chain was sequenced within a study of lymphopenia after photon versus proton radiotherapy. Study outcomes and limitations: After lymphocyte nadir, photon-treated repertoires showed oligoclonal expansion, especially CD8+ Temra. Authors raise, but do not show, better survival with proton therapy.

Remarks on this clone: The target antigen is unknown.

Generated by immunoSEQ multiplex PCR, the TCRdb table keeps only in-frame clones and is missing some. The table includes under 35,000 clones, nearly 85% detected once. The sample in question was peripheral blood, obtained from a patient treated with proton-based radiotherapy. The receptor's source is a woman in her 70s with pancreatic cancer.

The CDR3 DNA sequence: TGTGCCAGCTCCCAGACTAGCGGGACTGCCGGGGAGCTGTTTTTT. Translating it yields CASSQTSGTAGELFF. The rearrangement links TRBV18 to TRBJ2-2; TRBD2 agrees at 11 bases. The CDR3 is made up of 15 amino acids. V gave up 6 bases and J gave up 6 bases; unmatched junction bases: 6. Germline V gene data show CDR1 as KGHSH and CDR2 as LQKENI.